This passage covers 21 T cell receptor beta chains from one sample sequenced in a study of blood T cell repertoires in COVID-19. Only in-frame clones appear in the TCRdb table, and some are missing; sequencing was by immunoSEQ multiplex PCR. The data hold over 70,000 clones, with around 83% observed a single time. Material: peripheral blood. These TCRs come from a man between 60 and 75 years old with COVID-19, enrolled during active disease.

CDR3 sequence: CASSPGTSGHTDTQYF. DNA of the CDR3: TGCGCCAGCAGCCCGGGGACTAGCGGACACACAGATACGCAGTATTTT. The chain uses TRBV5-1 and TRBJ2-3, with 11 bases matching TRBD2. Germline trimming cut 4 bases from V and 2 bases from J; bases unmatched to any gene: 6. This CDR3 is built from 16 residues. Germline V CDR1 and CDR2: SGHRS, YFSETQ.

This chain uses TRBV28 with TRBJ1-6; a possible D gene is TRBD1 (6 bases). Germline values: CDR1 MDHEN, CDR2 SYDVKM. The ends were cut back, 11 bases at V and 2 bases at J, with 13 bases in the middle. CDR3 length: 14 amino acids. The CDR3 is CAGTGKAYNSPLHF. The DNA for the CDR3 is TGTGCCGGAACAGGGAAGGCCTATAATTCACCCCTCCACTTT.

The chain employs TRBV11-3 and TRBJ1-1; TRBD1 is a possible D gene (5 bases). CDR1 SGHNT and CDR2 YENEEA come from the germline V gene. V lost 4 bases and J lost 4, with 10 bases in between. The CDR3 is 13 amino acids. CDR3 sequence: CASSWQGGTEAFF. In DNA form, the CDR3 reads TGTGCCAGCAGCTGGCAGGGTGGCACTGAAGCTTTCTTT.

The rearrangement uses TRBV2 and TRBJ1-2; tentative D call: TRBD1 (6 bases). This CDR3 is built from 12 residues. Germline-derived CDR1 and CDR2 are SNHLY and FYNNEI. Deletions cut 7 bases from V and 8 bases from J, with 14 bases between. For the CDR3, the DNA is TGTGCCAGCACCGAAGGGGGTCGGGGCTACACCTTC. It translates to CASTEGGRGYTF.

This chain joins TRBV3-1 (or the pseudogene TRBV3-2) and TRBJ2-2; D not certain. Germline values: CDR1 LGHDT, CDR2 YNNKEL (reference sequence). The CDR3 runs to 12 residues. V dropped 8 bases and J dropped 8 bases, with 12 bases sitting between them. CDR3 protein: CASLSHSGELFF. In DNA, the CDR3 is TGTGCCAGCCTGTCACATTCTGGGGAGCTGTTTTTT.

The chain employs TRBV24-1 and TRBJ2-1, with 13 bases matching TRBD2. The CDR3 is 16 residues long. Germline values: CDR1 KGHDR, CDR2 SFDVKD. V lost 5 bases to trimming and J lost 8 bases; unmatched junction nucleotides: 8. The CDR3 protein is CATSARLAGGFDEQFF. DNA for the CDR3: TGTGCCACCAGTGCCAGACTAGCGGGAGGTTTCGATGAGCAGTTCTTC.

The chain uses TRBV30 and TRBJ1-6; TRBD1 might be the D (6 bases). The CDR3 runs 13 residues. The germline CDR1 and CDR2 sequences are GTSNPN and SVGIG (reference sequence). Trimming removed 5 bases from V and 10 bases from J, with 15 bases in between. CDR3 bases: TGTGCCTGGGACCCAGGGGAGGGCTCACCCCTCCACTTT. Protein sequence: CAWDPGEGSPLHF.

This clone was detected only a few times. This chain uses TRBV4-2 with TRBJ1-4; tentatively, D is TRBD1 (6 bases). V was clipped by 1 base and J by 7 bases, with 13 bases between them. Germline V gives CDR1 LGHNA, CDR2 YNFKEQ. This CDR3 has 15 amino acids. The CDR3 loop is CASSQVRGVGEKLFF. CDR3 DNA sequence: TGTGCCAGCAGCCAAGTCAGGGGAGTAGGTGAAAAACTGTTTTTT.

The gene calls are TRBV19 and TRBJ1-1, with 7 bases lining up with TRBD1. The germline CDR1 and CDR2 sequences are LNHDA and SQIVND (reference sequence). V trimming: 5 bases; J trimming: 0 bases; junction bases outside the gene matches: 6. The CDR3 has 15 amino acids. CDR3: CASSESGTVNTEAFF. The CDR3 nucleotides read TGTGCCAGTAGTGAGTCTGGGACAGTGAACACTGAAGCTTTCTTT.

This chain links TRBV7-6 with TRBJ2-3, with D perhaps matching TRBD2 (6 bases). Germline lookup yields CDR1 SGHVS and CDR2 FNYEAQ. The CDR3 length is 18 residues. V lost 1 base and J lost 0, with 17 bases in between. The CDR3 DNA reads as TGTGCCAGCAGCTTAGTAATAGGGCGGGGCCTTAGCACAGATACGCAGTATTTT. Translation: CASSLVIGRGLSTDTQYF.

This chain uses TRBV19 with TRBJ1-2, with D maybe TRBD1 (6 bases). Trimming shortened V by 8 bases and J by 8 bases, and 30 bases separated the two germline ends. The CDR3 sequence is 17 residues long. Per the germline V gene, CDR1 is LNHDA and CDR2 is SQIVND (reference sequence). The CDR3 nucleotides read TGTGCCAGTGGCCTGGCGGTCACCGGGACAAATTCCCACGGCTACACCTTC. Amino acids: CASGLAVTGTNSHGYTF. The full variable domain, in which reference TRBV19 and TRBJ1-2 provide the parts outside the CDR3, is DGGITQSPKYLFRKEGQNVTLSCEQNLNHDAMYWYRQDPGQGLRLIYYSQIVNDFQKGDIAEGYSVSREKKESFPLTVTSAQKNPTAFYLCASGLAVTGTNSHGYTFGSGTRLTVV.

V is TRBV28 and J is TRBJ2-7; 8 bases are shared with TRBD1. V trimming: 4 bases; J trimming: 7 bases; junction bases outside the gene matches: 6. Germline CDR1 MDHEN, CDR2 SYDVKM. There are 13 residues in the CDR3. DNA for the CDR3: TGTGCCAGCAGTTCGACAGGGGCGGAAGAGCAGTACTTC. Translation gives CASSSTGAEEQYF.

This chain uses TRBV20-1 with TRBJ1-5; 8 nucleotides align to TRBD1. The trim removed 6 bases at V and 15 bases at J, leaving 10 bases unmatched. From germline, CDR1 is DFQATT and CDR2 SNEGSKA (reference sequence). The CDR3 runs to 11 residues. The CDR3 sequence: CSADRGPARHF. CDR3 nucleotide sequence: TGCAGTGCCGACAGGGGCCCCGCAAGGCATTTT.

The chain joins TRBV30 to TRBJ1-2; a possible D gene is TRBD1 (5 bases). The V and J ends lost 1 base and 8 bases respectively, with 17 bases between them. The CDR3 sequence is 14 residues long. Germline V gene data show CDR1 as GTSNPN and CDR2 as SVGIG (reference sequence). CDR3 sequence reads: CAWSGGTGWGGYTF. In DNA form, the CDR3 reads TGTGCCTGGAGTGGAGGAACCGGCTGGGGCGGCTACACCTTC.

The chain uses TRBV4-1 and TRBJ2-7; TRBD2 aligns across 8 bases. Germline CDR1 MGHRA, CDR2 YSYEKL. CDR3 length: 15 residues. With V trimmed by 6 bases and J by 5 bases, 12 bases remained unmatched. This chain's CDR3 is CASRETGTRSHEQYF. The CDR3 bases are TGCGCCAGCAGAGAAACCGGGACTAGAAGTCACGAGCAGTACTTC.

In its sample, this clone was seen a few times. The J gene is TRBJ2-3, the V gene TRBV4-1; 10 bases align to TRBD2. The V and J ends lost 0 bases and 8 bases, in that order; junction bases with no gene match: 5. CDR3 length equals 15 residues. Germline V gene data show CDR1 as MGHRA and CDR2 as YSYEKL. The CDR3 region is CASSQEAGGPGTQYF. In DNA, the CDR3 is TGCGCCAGCAGCCAAGAAGCGGGGGGGCCGGGTACGCAGTATTTT.

J is TRBJ2-5 and V is TRBV7-9; D not resolved. Between the trimmed V and J ends, which lost 3 bases and 2 bases, there was a span of 7 bases. Germline CDR1 is SEHNR and CDR2 is FQNEAQ (reference sequence). This CDR3 comprises 13 residues. The chain's CDR3 is CASSFVPQETQYF. The CDR3 region has the DNA TGTGCCAGCAGCTTTGTCCCACAAGAGACCCAGTACTTC.

The count of this clone is one. This chain links TRBV6-2 or TRBV6-3 with TRBJ2-5; TRBD2 matches at 14 bases. The CDR3 is 18 residues long. Trimming removed 6 bases from V and 5 bases from J; junction bases left unmatched: 14. Germline V gives CDR1 MNHEY, CDR2 SVGEGT. DNA of the CDR3: TGTGCCAGCAGCGCGGACAGGGGACTAGCGGGAGAGGTGGAGACCCAGTACTTC. Amino acid sequence: CASSADRGLAGEVETQYF.

The J gene is TRBJ2-2, the V gene TRBV7-7, with a weak D call TRBD1 (6 bases). This CDR3 has 14 residues. Looked up from germline, CDR1 is SSHAT and CDR2 is FNYEAQ (reference sequence). V lost 6 bases and J lost 4, with 12 bases in between. The CDR3 here is CASSRQGSTGELFF. CDR3 bases: TGTGCCAGCAGTAGGCAGGGGTCCACCGGGGAGCTGTTTTTT.

This clone has only one observation. The J gene is TRBJ2-3, the V gene TRBV29-1; 11 nucleotides line up with TRBD2. CDR3 length: 15 residues. The germline V gene encodes CDR1 SQVTM and CDR2 ANQGSEA. Trimming took 7 bases from V and 3 from J; bases not matched to a gene: 9. Here the CDR3 reads CSGGTSGVRTDTQYF. The CDR3 DNA sequence: TGCAGCGGTGGGACTAGCGGAGTTCGGACAGATACGCAGTATTTT.

The chain couples TRBV2 to TRBJ1-5; no clear D. V was trimmed by 1 base and J by 5 bases, leaving 6 bases between them. The CDR3 is 13 amino acids. The germline CDR1 and CDR2 sequences are SNHLY and FYNNEI. The CDR3 nucleotides read TGTGCCAGCAGTGAAGGCAGTGATCAGCCCCAGCATTTT. This sequence encodes CASSEGSDQPQHF.